This TCR beta chain was sequenced for a study of technical replicates of blood from four donors. The CDR3 spans 13 residues. Unmatched junction bases numbered 4, after V lost 6 bases and J lost 5 bases. Germline V gene sequence: CDR1 WSHSY, CDR2 SAAADI. TCRdb keeps only in-frame clones here, not all; method: immunoSEQ multiplex PCR. Seen here are 75,000 to 90,000 clones, around 94% observed once, and the top ten hold 0.35% to 0.4%. The V call is TRBV10-2, the J call TRBJ2-7, with 10 bases fitting TRBD2. The clonotype comes from a human donor in good health. Sequenced sample: T cells isolated from PBMCs. In nucleotides, the CDR3 is TGCGCCAGCAGGCCTAGCGGGAGCAACGAGCAGTACTTC. It yields the protein CASRPSGSNEQYF.